The text below deals with one T cell receptor beta chain. Germline V gene lookup returns CDR1 MNHEY and CDR2 SMNVEV (reference sequence). The CDR3 totals 17 residues. The J segment lost 4 bases and the V segment lost 4 bases, leaving 10 bases of the junction unmatched. The data derive from a study of blood T cell repertoires in COVID-19. Using immunoSEQ multiplex PCR, the repertoire was profiled, and TCRdb retains in-frame clones only, with some absent. The table includes over 85,000 clones, 87% detected once. The source of this sequence is a human donor in a cohort sampled during active COVID-19. V gene TRBV27 combines with J gene TRBJ2-1; 10 bases are a match to TRBD2. Sequencing was done on a sample of peripheral blood. The CDR3 bases are TGTGCCAGCAGTTCCGCCACAGCGGGAGGGGGATACAATGAGCAGTTCTTC. Protein sequence: CASSSATAGGGYNEQFF.